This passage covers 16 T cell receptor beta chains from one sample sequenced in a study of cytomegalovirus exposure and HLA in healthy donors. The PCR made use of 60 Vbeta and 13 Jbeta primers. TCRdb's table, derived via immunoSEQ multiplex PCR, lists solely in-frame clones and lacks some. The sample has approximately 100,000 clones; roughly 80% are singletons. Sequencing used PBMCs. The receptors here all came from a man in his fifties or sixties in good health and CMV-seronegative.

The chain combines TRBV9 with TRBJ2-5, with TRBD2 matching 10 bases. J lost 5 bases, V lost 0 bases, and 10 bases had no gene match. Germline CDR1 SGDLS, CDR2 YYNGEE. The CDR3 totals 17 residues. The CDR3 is CASSVGGWSGGEETQYF. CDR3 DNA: TGTGCCAGCAGCGTAGGTGGGTGGAGCGGGGGGGAGGAGACCCAGTACTTC.

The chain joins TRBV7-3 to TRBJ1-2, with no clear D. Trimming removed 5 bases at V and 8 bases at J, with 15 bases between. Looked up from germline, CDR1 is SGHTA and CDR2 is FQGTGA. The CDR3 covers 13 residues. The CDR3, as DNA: TGTGCCAGCAGCCACCGGGCCGGGGAGGGCTACACCTTC. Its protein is CASSHRAGEGYTF.

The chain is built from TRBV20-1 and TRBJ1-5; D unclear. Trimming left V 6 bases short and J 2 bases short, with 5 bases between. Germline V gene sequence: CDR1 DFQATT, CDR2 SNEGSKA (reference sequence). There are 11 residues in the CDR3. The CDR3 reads CSAQGNQPQHF. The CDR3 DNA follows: TGCAGTGCCCAGGGCAATCAGCCCCAGCATTTT.

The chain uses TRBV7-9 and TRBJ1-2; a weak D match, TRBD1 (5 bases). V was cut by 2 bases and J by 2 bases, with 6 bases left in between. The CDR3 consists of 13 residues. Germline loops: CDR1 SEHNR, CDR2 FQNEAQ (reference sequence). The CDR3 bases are TGTGCCAGCAGCTTAAACAGGAACTATGGCTACACCTTC. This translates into CASSLNRNYGYTF.

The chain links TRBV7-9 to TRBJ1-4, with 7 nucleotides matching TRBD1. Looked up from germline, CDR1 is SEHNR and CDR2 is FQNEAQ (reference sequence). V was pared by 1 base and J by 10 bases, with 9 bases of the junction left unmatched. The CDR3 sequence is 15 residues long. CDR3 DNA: TGTGCCAGCAGCTTAGGAGGGGGCATCGGGCGAAAACTGTTTTTT. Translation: CASSLGGGIGRKLFF.

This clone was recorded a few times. CDR3 DNA: TGTGCCATCAGGGCCGGGACTTCGAACACTGAAGCTTTCTTT. Protein product: CAIRAGTSNTEAFF. V is TRBV10-3 and J is TRBJ1-1; tentative D call: TRBD1 (5 bases). CDR3 length: 14 residues. In germline, CDR1 is ENHRY, CDR2 SYGVKD. V was shortened by 6 bases and J by 1 base, with 12 bases between the two germline ends.

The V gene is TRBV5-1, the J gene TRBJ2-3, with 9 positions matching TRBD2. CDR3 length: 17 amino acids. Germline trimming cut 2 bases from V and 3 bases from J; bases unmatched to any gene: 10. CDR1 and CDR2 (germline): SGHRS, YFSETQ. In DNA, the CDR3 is TGCGCCAGCAGCTTCAGCGGGGGGTCCGGAGGTACAGATACGCAGTATTTT. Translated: CASSFSGGSGGTDTQYF.

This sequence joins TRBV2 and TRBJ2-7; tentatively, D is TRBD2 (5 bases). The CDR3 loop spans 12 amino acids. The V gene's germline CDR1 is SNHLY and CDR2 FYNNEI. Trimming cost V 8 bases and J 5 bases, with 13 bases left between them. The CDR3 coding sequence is TGTGCCAGCCGTCGGGAAGTGGACGAGCAGTACTTC. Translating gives CASRREVDEQYF.

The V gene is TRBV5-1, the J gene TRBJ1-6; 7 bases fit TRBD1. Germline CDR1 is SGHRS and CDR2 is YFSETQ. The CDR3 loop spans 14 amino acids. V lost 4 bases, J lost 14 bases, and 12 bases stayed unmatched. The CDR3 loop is CASSLGQPSWALHF. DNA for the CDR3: TGCGCCAGCAGCCTGGGACAGCCCAGCTGGGCCCTCCACTTT.

CDR3 region: CASSQRLIAGGVTSTDTQYF. CDR3 nucleotides: TGCGCCAGCAGCCAAAGACTCATAGCGGGGGGTGTCACTAGCACAGATACGCAGTATTTT. This chain connects TRBV4-3 to TRBJ2-3, with 10 nucleotides matching TRBD2. The ends lost 2 bases at V and 0 bases at J; junction bases unmatched: 14. This CDR3 comprises 20 residues. CDR1 is LGHNA, CDR2 YSLEER, per germline.

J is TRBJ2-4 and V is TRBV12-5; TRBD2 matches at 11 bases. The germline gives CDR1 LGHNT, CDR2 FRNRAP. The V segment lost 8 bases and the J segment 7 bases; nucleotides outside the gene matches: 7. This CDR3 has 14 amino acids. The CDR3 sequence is CASLGTSGDNIQYF. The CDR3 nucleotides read TGTGCTAGTCTGGGGACTAGCGGCGACAACATTCAGTACTTC. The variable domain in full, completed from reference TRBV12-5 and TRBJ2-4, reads DARVTQTPRHKVTEMGQEVTMRCQPILGHNTVFWYRQTMMQGLELLAYFRNRAPLDDSGMPKDRFSAEMPDATLATLKIQPSEPRDSAVYFCASLGTSGDNIQYFGAGTRLSVL.

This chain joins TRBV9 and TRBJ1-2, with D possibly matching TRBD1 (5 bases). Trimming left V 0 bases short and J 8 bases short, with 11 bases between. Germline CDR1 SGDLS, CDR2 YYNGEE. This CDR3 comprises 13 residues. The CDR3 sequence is CASSVEGAGGYTF. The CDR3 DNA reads TGTGCCAGCAGCGTAGAAGGGGCTGGAGGCTACACCTTC.

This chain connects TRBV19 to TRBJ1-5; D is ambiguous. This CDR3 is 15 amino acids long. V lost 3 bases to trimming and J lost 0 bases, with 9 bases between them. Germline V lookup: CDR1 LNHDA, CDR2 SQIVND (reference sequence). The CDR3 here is CASSISGISNQPQHF. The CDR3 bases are TGTGCCAGTAGTATCTCGGGAATTAGCAATCAGCCCCAGCATTTT. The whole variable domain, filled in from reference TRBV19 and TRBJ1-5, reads DGGITQSPKYLFRKEGQNVTLSCEQNLNHDAMYWYRQDPGQGLRLIYYSQIVNDFQKGDIAEGYSVSREKKESFPLTVTSAQKNPTAFYLCASSISGISNQPQHFGDGTRLSIL.

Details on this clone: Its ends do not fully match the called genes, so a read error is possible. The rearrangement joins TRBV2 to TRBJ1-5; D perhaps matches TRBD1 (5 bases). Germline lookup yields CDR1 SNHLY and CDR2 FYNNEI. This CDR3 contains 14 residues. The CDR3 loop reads CASREGRALQPQHF. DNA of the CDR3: TGTGCCAGCCGTGAGGGCAGGGCGTTGCAGCCCCAGCATTTT.

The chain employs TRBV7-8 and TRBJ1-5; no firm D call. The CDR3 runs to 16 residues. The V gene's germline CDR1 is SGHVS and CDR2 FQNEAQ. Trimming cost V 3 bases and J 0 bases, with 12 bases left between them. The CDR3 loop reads CASSFGGQYSNQPQHF. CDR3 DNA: TGTGCCAGCAGCTTTGGTGGTCAGTATAGCAATCAGCCCCAGCATTTT.

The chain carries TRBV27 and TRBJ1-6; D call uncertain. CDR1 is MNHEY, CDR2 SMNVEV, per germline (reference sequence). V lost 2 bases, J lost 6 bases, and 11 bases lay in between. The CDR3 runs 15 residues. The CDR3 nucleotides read TGTGCCAGCAGTTTACAGGTTAAGCCTAATTCACCCCTCCACTTT. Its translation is CASSLQVKPNSPLHF.